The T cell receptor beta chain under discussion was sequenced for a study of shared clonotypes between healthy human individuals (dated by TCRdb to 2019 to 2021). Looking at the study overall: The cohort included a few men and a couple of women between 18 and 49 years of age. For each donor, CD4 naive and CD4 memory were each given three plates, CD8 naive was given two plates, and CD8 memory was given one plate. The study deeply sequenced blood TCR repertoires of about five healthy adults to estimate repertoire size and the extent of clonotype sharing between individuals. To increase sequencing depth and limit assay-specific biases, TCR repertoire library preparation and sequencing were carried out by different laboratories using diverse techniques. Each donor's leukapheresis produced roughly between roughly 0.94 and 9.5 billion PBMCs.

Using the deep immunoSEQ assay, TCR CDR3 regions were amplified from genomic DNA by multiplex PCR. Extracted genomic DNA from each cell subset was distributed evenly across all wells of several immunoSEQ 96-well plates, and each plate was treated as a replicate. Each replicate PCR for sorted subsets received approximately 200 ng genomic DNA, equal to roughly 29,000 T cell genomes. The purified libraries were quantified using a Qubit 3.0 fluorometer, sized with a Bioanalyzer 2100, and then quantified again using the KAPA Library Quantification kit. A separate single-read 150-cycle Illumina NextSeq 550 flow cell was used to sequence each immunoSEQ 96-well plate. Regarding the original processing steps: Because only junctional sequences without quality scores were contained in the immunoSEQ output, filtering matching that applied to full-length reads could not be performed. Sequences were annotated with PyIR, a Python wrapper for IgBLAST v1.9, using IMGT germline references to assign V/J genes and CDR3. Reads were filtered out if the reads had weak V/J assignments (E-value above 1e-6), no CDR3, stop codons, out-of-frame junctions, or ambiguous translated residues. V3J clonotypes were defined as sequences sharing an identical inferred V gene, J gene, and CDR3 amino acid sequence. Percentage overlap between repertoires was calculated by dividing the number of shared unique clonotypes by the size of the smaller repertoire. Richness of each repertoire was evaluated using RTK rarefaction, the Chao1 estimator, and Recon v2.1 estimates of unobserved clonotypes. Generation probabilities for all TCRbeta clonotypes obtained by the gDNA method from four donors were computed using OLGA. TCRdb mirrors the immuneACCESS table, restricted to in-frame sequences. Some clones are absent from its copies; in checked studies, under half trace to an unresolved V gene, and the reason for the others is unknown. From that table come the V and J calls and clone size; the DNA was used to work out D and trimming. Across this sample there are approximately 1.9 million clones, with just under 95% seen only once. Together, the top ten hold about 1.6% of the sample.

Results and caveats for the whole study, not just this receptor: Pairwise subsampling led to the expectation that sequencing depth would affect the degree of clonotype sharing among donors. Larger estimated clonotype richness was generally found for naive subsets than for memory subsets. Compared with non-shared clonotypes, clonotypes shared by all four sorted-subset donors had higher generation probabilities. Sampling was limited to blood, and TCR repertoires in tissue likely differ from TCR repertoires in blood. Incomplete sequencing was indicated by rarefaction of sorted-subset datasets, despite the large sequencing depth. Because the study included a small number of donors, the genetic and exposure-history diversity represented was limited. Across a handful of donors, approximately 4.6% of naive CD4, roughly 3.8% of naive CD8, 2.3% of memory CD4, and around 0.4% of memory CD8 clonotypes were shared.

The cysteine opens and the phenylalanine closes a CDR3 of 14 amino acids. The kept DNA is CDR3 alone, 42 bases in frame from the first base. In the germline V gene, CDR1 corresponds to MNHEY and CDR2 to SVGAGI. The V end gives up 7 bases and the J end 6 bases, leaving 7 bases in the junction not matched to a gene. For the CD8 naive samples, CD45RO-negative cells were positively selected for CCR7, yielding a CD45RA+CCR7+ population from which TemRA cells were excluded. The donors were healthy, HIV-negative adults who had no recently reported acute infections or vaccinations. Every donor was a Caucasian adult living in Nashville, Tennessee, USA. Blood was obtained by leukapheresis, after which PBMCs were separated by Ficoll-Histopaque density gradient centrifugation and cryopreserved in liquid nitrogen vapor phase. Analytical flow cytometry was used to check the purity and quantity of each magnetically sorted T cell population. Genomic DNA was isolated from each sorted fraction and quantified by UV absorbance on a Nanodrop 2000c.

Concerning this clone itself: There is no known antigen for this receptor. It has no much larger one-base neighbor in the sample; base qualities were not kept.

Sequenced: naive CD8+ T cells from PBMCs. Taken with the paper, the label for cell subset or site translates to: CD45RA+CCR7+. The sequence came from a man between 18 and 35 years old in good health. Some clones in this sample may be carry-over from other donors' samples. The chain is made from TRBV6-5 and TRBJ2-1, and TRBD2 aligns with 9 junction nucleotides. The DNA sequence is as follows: TGTGCCAGCACCCGGGGACTAGCTCTCAATGAGCAGTTCTTC. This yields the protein CASTRGLALNEQFF.